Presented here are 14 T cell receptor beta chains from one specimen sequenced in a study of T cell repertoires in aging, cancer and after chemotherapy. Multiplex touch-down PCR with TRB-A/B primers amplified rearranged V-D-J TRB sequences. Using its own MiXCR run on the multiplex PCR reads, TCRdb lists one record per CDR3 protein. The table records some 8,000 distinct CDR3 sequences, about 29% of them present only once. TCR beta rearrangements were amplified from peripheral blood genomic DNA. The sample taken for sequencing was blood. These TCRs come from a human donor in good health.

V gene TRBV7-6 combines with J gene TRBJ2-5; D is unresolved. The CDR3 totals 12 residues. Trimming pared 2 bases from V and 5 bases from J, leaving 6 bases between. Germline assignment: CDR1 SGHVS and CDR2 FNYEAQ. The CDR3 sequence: CASSLTPETQYF. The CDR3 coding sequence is TGTGCCAGCAGCTTAACTCCCGAGACCCAGTACTTC.

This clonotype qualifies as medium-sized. DNA for the CDR3: TGTGCCAGCAGCCGACCAGGGGGAACCGGGGAGCTGTTTTTT. Protein product: CASSRPGGTGELFF. J is TRBJ2-2 and V is TRBV6-5, with 7 bases fitting TRBD1. V was pared by 6 bases and J by 5 bases, with 6 bases of the junction left unmatched. The CDR3 length is 14 residues. In germline, CDR1 is MNHEY, CDR2 SVGAGI.

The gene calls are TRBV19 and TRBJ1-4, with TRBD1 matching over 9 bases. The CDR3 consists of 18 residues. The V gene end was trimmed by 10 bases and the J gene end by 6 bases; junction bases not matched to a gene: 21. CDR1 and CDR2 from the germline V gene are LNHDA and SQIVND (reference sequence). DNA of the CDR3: TGTGCCACCCAGGGGACAGGGCGGGACACTCCCCGGCATGAAAAACTGTTTTTT. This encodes CATQGTGRDTPRHEKLFF.

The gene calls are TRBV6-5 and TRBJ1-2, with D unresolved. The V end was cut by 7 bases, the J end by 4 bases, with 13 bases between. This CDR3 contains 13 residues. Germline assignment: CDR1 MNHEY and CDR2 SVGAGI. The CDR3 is CASTREGAYGYTF. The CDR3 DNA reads TGTGCCAGCACCCGCGAAGGAGCCTATGGCTACACCTTC.

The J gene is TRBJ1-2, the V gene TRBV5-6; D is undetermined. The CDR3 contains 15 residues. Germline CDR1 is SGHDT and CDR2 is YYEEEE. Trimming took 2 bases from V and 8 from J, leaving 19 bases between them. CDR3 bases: TGTGCCAGCAGCTTTAGTTCTGGCTCTTACGGCGGCTACACCTTC. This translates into CASSFSSGSYGGYTF.

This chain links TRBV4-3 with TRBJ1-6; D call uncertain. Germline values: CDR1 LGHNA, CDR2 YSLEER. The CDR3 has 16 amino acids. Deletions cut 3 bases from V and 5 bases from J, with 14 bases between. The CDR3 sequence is CASSQEGKGNNSPLHF. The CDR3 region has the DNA TGCGCCAGCAGCCAGGAGGGAAAGGGAAATAATTCACCCCTCCACTTT.

CDR3 protein: CASSADRNYGYTF. The CDR3 DNA reads as TGTGCCAGCTCTGCGGACAGGAACTATGGCTACACCTTC. The chain joins TRBV18 to TRBJ1-2, with TRBD1 matching 7 bases. With V trimmed by 6 bases and J by 2 bases, 3 bases remained unmatched. The CDR3 extends over 13 amino acids. From germline, CDR1 is KGHSH and CDR2 LQKENI. Variable domain in full (rest from reference TRBV18 and TRBJ1-2): NAGVMQNPRHLVRRRGQEARLRCSPMKGHSHVYWYRQLPEEGLKFMVYLQKENIIDESGMPKERFSAEFPKEGPSILRIQQVVRGDSAAYFCASSADRNYGYTFGSGTRLTVV.

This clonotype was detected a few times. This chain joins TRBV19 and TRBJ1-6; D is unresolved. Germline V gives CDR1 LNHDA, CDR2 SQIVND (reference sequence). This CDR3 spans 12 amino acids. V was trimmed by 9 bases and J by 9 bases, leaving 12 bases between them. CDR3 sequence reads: CASRGRGSPLHF. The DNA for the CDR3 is TGTGCCAGCCGGGGAAGAGGTTCACCCCTCCACTTT.

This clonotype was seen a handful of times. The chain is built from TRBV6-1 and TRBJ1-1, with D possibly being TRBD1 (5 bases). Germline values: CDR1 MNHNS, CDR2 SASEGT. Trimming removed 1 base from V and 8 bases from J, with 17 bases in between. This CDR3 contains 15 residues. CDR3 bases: TGTGCCAGCAGTGAAGTAATGTCCGGGACCGAAGAAGCTTTCTTT. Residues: CASSEVMSGTEEAFF.

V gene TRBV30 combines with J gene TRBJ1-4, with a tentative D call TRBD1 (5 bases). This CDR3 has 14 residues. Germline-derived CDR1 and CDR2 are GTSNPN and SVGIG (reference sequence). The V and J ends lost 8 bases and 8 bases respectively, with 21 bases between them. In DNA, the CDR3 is TGTGCCCAGGGACCGGGACGGAGGGGAGAAAAACTGTTTTTT. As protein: CAQGPGRRGEKLFF. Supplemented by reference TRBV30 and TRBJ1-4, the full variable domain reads SQTIHQWPATLVQPVGSPLSLECTVEGTSNPNLYWYRQAAGRGLQLLFYSVGIGQISSEVPQNLSASRPQDRQFILSSKKLLLSDSGFYLCAQGPGRRGEKLFFGSGTQLSVL.

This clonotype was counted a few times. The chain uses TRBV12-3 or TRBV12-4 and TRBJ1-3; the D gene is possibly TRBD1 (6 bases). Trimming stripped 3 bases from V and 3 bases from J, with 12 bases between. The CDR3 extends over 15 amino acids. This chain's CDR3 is CASSLPGARGNTIYF. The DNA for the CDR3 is TGTGCCAGCAGTTTGCCGGGGGCGCGTGGAAACACCATATATTTT.

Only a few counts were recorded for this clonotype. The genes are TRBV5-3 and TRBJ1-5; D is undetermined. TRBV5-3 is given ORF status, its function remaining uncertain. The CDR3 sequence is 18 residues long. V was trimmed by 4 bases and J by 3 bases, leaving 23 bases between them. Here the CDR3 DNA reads TGTGCCAGAAGCCACACTAGAGTAAATCCGAAGGTCAATCAGCCCCAGCATTTT. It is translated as CARSHTRVNPKVNQPQHF.

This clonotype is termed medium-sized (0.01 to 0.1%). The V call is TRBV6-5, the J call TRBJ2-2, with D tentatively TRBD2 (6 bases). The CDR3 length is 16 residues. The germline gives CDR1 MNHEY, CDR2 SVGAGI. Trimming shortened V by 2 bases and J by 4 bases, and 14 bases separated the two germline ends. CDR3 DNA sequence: TGTGCCAGCAGTTACGGGTGGGACGGGGGCACCGGGGAGCTGTTTTTT. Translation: CASSYGWDGGTGELFF.

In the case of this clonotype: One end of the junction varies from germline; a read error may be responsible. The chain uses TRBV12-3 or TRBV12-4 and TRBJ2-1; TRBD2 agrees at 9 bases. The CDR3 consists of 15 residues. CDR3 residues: CASSLAGKGYNKQFF. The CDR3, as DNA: TGTGCCAGCAGCCTAGCGGGGAAAGGATACAATAAGCAGTTCTTC.